The 12 T cell receptor beta chains given below trace back to one sample, sequenced in a study of naive and memory T cell subsets. The beta constant-region primer was an equimolar mix of two oligonucleotides covering TRBC1 and TRBC2. Four rounds of PCR amplified the ligated cDNA using nested alpha and beta constant-region primers plus SP2. TCRdb reprocessed the UMI-ligation and nested PCR reads via MiXCR and lists one record per CDR3 protein. Of about 82,000 distinct CDR3 sequences listed, about 10% were seen once; the top ten hold over 1%. The sample was naive CD8+ T cells from blood. Receptors were obtained from a human donor in good health.

This chain joins TRBV29-1 and TRBJ2-2; 7 bases line up with TRBD1. The CDR3 has 16 residues. Germline V lookup: CDR1 SQVTM, CDR2 ANQGSEA. V was clipped by 6 bases and J by 0 bases; unmatched bases: 10. The CDR3 DNA reads TGCAGCGTAGCATCCGGGACAGAGACGAACACCGGGGAGCTGTTTTTT. It specifies CSVASGTETNTGELFF.

In this sample, this clonotype turned up a few times. The chain links TRBV12-3 or TRBV12-4 to TRBJ2-1, with D possibly called TRBD1 or TRBD2 (5 bases each). The V and J ends lost 3 bases and 0 bases respectively, with 9 bases between them. This CDR3 is 15 amino acids long. CDR3 amino acids: CASSFIGTSYNEQFF. The CDR3 coding sequence is TGTGCCAGCAGTTTCATCGGGACCTCCTACAATGAGCAGTTCTTC.

This clonotype was seen ten or more times. The chain employs TRBV20-1 and TRBJ2-2; TRBD1 aligns across 8 bases. The CDR3 is 16 residues long. The germline V gene has CDR1 DFQATT and CDR2 SNEGSKA (reference sequence). J was trimmed by 7 bases and V by 0 bases; bases with no gene match: 10. The CDR3 DNA reads as TGCAGTGCTAGAGATCTTTTCTCAGGGGGCTTCGGGGAGCTGTTTTTT. It yields the protein CSARDLFSGGFGELFF.

This clonotype showed up many times. The CDR3 DNA reads as TGCAGTGCTAGAGATAAGGAGGAAGCGTACAATGAGCAGTTCTTC. Protein: CSARDKEEAYNEQFF. The chain carries TRBV20-1 and TRBJ2-1; D may be TRBD2 (5 bases). This CDR3 region has 15 residues. The germline CDR1 and CDR2 sequences are DFQATT and SNEGSKA (reference sequence). V was shortened by 0 bases and J by 4 bases, with 13 bases between the two germline ends.

This chain joins TRBV27 and TRBJ2-5, with D possibly matching TRBD2 (7 bases). The CDR3 loop spans 14 amino acids. Looked up from germline, CDR1 is MNHEY and CDR2 is SMNVEV (reference sequence). The germline V and J ends were trimmed by 3 bases and 4 bases, with 12 bases remaining between them. The CDR3 DNA sequence: TGTGCCAGCAGTTTGGGAGGGGGGGGAGAGACCCAGTACTTC. Its translation: CASSLGGGGETQYF.

This clonotype came up many times. The chain recombines TRBV18 with TRBJ2-5; 7 nucleotides match TRBD1. Germline trimming cut 3 bases from V and 5 bases from J; bases unmatched to any gene: 12. Germline loops: CDR1 KGHSH, CDR2 LQKENI. The CDR3 contains 16 residues. CDR3 amino acids: CASSPQGQRYDETQYF. CDR3 bases: TGTGCCAGCTCACCCCAGGGACAGCGCTATGACGAGACCCAGTACTTC.

This clonotype was observed at least ten times. This sequence joins TRBV20-1 and TRBJ2-5; 9 bases fit TRBD2. V was pared by 1 base and J by 5 bases, with 14 bases of the junction left unmatched. The CDR3 totals 17 residues. Germline V gives CDR1 DFQATT, CDR2 SNEGSKA (reference sequence). CDR3 DNA sequence: TGCAGTGCTAGAGGCCTGGCCGGGACTAGCAATTCCGAGACCCAGTACTTC. Protein: CSARGLAGTSNSETQYF.

The rearrangement uses TRBV21-1 and TRBJ1-1; TRBD1 is the table's D call, not checked against the DNA. TRBV21-1 is deemed a pseudogene. The CDR3 is 15 amino acids. Here the CDR3 reads CASSKGGQEVTEAFF. As DNA, the CDR3 is TGTGCCAGCAGCAAAGGGGGACAGGAGGTCACTGAAGCTTTCTTT.

The chain links TRBV13 to TRBJ2-7, with D possibly TRBD1 on 5 matching bases. CDR3 size: 14 residues. Trimming pared 3 bases from V and 5 bases from J, leaving 14 bases between. The V gene's germline CDR1 is PRHDT and CDR2 FYEKMQ (reference sequence). This chain's CDR3 is CASSFKGRADEQYF. For the CDR3, the DNA is TGTGCCAGCAGCTTTAAGGGCAGGGCGGACGAGCAGTACTTC.

This clonotype was counted a few times. The rearrangement uses TRBV19 and TRBJ2-1, with D possibly matching TRBD2 (5 bases). Germline V gene sequence: CDR1 LNHDA, CDR2 SQIVND (reference sequence). The ends were cut back, 3 bases at V and 12 bases at J, with 9 bases in the middle. This CDR3 region has 11 residues. The CDR3 protein is CASSIGGGQFF. The CDR3 DNA is TGTGCCAGTAGTATTGGAGGTGGGCAGTTCTTC.

This clonotype was seen ten or more times. The junction and the germline gene differ at one end; a read error may be behind it. This chain connects TRBV9 to TRBJ1-1; TRBD1 aligns across 7 bases. The CDR3 extends over 10 amino acids. Germline CDR1 and CDR2: SGDLS and YYNGEE. The CDR3 sequence: CASSVAPGGF. The CDR3 DNA reads as TGTGCCAGCAGCGTAGCTCCAGGGGGATTT.

This clonotype was seen at least ten times. The chain combines TRBV20-1 with TRBJ1-5, with D perhaps matching TRBD1 (5 bases). Trimming pared 3 bases from V and 0 bases from J, leaving 18 bases between. Germline assignment: CDR1 DFQATT and CDR2 SNEGSKA (reference sequence). CDR3 length equals 17 residues. CDR3 loop: CSASFSRVPYSNQPQHF. CDR3 sequence (DNA): TGCAGTGCTAGTTTTTCCAGGGTACCTTATAGCAATCAGCCCCAGCATTTT.